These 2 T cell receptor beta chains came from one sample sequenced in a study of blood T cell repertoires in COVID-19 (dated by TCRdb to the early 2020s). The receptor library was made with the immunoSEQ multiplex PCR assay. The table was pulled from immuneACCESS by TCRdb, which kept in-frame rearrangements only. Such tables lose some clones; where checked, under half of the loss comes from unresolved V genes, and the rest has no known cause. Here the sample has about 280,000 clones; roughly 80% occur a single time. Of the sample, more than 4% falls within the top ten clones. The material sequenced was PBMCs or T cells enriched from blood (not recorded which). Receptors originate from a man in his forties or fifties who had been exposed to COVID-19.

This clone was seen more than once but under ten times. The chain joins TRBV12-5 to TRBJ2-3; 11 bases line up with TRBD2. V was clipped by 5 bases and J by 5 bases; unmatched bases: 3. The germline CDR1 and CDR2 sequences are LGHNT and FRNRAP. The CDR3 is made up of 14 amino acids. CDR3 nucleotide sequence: TGTGCTAGTGGTATCGGACTAGCGGGAGATACGCAGTATTTT. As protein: CASGIGLAGDTQYF.

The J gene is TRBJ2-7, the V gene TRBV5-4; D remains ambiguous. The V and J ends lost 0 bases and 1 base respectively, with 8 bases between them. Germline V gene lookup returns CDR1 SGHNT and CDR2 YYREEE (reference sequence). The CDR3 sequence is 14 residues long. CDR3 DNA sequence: TGTGCCAGCAGCTTGGAACGGAGTTCCTACGAGCAGTACTTC. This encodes CASSLERSSYEQYF.